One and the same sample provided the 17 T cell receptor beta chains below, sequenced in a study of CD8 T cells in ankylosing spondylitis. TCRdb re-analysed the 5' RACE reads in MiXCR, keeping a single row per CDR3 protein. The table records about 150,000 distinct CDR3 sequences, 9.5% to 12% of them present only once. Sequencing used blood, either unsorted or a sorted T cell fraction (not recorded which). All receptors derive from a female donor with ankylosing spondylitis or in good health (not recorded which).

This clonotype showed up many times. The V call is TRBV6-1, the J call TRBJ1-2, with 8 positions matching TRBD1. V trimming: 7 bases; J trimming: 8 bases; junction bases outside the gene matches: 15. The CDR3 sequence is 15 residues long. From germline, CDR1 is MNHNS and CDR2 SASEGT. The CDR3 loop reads CASTTLSGQVEGYTF. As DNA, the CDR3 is TGTGCCAGCACCACGCTTTCGGGACAGGTAGAAGGCTACACCTTC.

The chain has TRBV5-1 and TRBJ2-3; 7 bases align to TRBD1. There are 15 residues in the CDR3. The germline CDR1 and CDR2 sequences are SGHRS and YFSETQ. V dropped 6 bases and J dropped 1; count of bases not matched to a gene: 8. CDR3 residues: CASNGRQGGTDTQYF. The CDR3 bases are TGCGCCAGCAACGGCCGGCAGGGGGGCACAGATACGCAGTATTTT.

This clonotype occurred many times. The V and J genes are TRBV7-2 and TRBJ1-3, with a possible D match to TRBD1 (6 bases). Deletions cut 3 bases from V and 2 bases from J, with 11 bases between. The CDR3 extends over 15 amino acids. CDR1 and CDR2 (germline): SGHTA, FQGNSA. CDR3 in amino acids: CASSLGGRPGNTIYF. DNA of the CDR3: TGTGCCAGCAGCTTGGGGGGGCGCCCTGGAAACACCATATATTTT.

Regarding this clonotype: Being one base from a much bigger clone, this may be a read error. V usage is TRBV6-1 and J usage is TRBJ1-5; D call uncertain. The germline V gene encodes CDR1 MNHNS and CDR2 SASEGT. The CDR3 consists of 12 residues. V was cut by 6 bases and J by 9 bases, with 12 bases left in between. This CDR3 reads CASSPLRGPQHF. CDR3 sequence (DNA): TGTGCCAGCAGCCCATTGCGTGGGCCCCAGCATTTT.

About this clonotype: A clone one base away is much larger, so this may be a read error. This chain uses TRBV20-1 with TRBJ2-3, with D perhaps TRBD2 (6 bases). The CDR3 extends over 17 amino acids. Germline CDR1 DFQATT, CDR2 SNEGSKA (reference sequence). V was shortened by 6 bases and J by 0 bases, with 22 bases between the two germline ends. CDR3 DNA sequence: TGCAGTGCCACCACTTCGCTCGGCGGGGAGAGCACAGATACGCAGTATTTT. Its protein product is CSATTSLGGESTDTQYF.

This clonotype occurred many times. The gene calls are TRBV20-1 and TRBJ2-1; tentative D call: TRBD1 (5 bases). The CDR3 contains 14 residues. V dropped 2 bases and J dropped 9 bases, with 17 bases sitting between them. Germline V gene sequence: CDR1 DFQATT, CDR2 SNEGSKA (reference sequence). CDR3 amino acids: CSARTPWTLREQFF. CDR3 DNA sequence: TGCAGTGCTAGAACTCCGTGGACACTTCGTGAGCAGTTCTTC.

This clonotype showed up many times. The CDR3 loop reads CASRPGTGDSDYGYTF. As DNA, the CDR3 is TGTGCCAGCAGACCGGGGACAGGAGACAGTGACTATGGCTACACCTTC. The V gene is TRBV12-3 or TRBV12-4, the J gene TRBJ1-2, with 8 nucleotides matching TRBD1. V dropped 6 bases and J dropped 3; count of bases not matched to a gene: 12. This CDR3 region has 16 residues.

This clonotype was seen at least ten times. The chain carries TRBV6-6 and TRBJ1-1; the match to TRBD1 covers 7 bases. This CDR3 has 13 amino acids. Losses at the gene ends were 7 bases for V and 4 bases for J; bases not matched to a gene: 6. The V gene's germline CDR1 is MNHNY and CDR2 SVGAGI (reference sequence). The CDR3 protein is CASTGGYGTEAFF. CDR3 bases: TGTGCCAGCACAGGGGGATACGGCACTGAAGCTTTCTTT.

The chain's CDR3 is CASSVNPGQTGNTIYF. CDR3 nucleotide sequence: TGCGCCAGCAGCGTAAACCCGGGACAGACTGGAAACACCATATATTTT. This chain uses TRBV5-1 with TRBJ1-3, with 7 positions matching TRBD1. The CDR3 has 16 amino acids. Germline V lookup: CDR1 SGHRS, CDR2 YFSETQ. J gave up 2 bases and V 4 bases, and 9 bases lay outside the gene matches.

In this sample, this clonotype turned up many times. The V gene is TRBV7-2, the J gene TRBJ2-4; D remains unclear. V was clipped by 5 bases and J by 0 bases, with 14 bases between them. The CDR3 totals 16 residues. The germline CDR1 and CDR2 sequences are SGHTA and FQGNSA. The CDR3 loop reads CASSPGPPVAKNIQYF. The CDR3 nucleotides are TGTGCCAGCAGCCCTGGGCCCCCGGTAGCCAAAAACATTCAGTACTTC.

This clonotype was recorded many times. CDR3 coding DNA: TGTGCCAGCAGCCCCCGGGACAGCTCCTACAATGAGCAGTTCTTC. It yields the protein CASSPRDSSYNEQFF. This chain joins TRBV9 and TRBJ2-1; 7 nucleotides agree with TRBD1. The CDR3 loop spans 15 amino acids. The germline V gene encodes CDR1 SGDLS and CDR2 YYNGEE. V dropped 4 bases and J dropped 0; count of bases not matched to a gene: 4.

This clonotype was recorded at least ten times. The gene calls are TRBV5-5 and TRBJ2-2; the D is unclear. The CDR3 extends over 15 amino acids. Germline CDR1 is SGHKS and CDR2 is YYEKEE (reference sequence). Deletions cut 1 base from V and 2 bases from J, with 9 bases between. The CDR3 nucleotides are TGTGCCAGCAGCTTGCGCTGGGTTAACACCGGGGAGCTGTTTTTT. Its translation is CASSLRWVNTGELFF. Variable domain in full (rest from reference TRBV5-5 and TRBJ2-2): DAGVTQSPTHLIKTRGQQVTLRCSPISGHKSVSWYQQVLGQGPQFIFQYYEKEERGRGNFPDRFSARQFPNYSSELNVNALLLGDSALYLCASSLRWVNTGELFFGEGSRLTVL.

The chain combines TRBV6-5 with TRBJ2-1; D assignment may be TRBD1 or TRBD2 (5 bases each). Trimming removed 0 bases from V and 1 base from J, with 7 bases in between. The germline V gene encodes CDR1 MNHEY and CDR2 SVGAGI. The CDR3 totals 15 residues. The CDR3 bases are TGTGCCAGCAGTTACTCGAGGGGTTCCTACAATGAGCAGTTCTTC. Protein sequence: CASSYSRGSYNEQFF.

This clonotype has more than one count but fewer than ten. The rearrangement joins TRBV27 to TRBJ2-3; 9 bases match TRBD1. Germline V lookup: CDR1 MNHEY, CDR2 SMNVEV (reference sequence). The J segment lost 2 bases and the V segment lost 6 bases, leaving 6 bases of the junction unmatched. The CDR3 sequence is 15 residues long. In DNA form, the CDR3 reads TGTGCCAGCAGCTACCGGGACAGGGCCACAGATACGCAGTATTTT. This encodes CASSYRDRATDTQYF.

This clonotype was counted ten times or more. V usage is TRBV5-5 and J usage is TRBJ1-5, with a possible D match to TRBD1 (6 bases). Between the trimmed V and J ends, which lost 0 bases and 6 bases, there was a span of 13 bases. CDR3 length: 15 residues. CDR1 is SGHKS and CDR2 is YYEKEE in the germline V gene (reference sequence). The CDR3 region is CASSLEGGRTQPQHF. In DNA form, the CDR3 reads TGTGCCAGCAGCTTGGAGGGGGGCCGTACTCAGCCCCAGCATTTT.

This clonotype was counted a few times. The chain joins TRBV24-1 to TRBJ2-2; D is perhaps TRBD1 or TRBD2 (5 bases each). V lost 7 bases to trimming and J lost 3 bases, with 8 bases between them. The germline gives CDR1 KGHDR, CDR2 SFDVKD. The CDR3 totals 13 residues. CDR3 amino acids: CATRGVHTGELFF. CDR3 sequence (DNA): TGTGCCACCAGGGGGGTGCACACCGGGGAGCTGTTTTTT.

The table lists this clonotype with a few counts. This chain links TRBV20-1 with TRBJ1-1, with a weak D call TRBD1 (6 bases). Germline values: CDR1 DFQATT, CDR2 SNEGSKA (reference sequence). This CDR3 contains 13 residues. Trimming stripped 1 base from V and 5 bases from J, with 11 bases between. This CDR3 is CSARAGTKTEAFF. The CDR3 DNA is TGCAGTGCTAGAGCCGGGACAAAAACTGAAGCTTTCTTT.